This entry lists 26 T cell receptor beta chains sequenced from one sample in a study of multiple sclerosis patients with progressive multifocal leukoencephalopathy. Time point: time of PML onset. Sequenced by immunoSEQ multiplex PCR; TCRdb stores in-frame clones only, minus some. This table has roughly 34,000 clones, about 90% appearing once. This sample comprised PBMCs, obtained from a patient treated with natalizumab. The receptors shown here come from a human donor with progressive multifocal leukoencephalopathy.

V gene TRBV4-3 combines with J gene TRBJ2-1, with 13 bases lining up with TRBD2. The CDR3 sequence is 15 residues long. CDR1 and CDR2 (germline): LGHNA, YSLEER. Unmatched junction bases numbered 7, after V lost 5 bases and J lost 9 bases. The CDR3 sequence: CASSDGTSGRAEQFF. The CDR3 DNA reads as TGCGCCAGCAGCGACGGCACTAGCGGGAGGGCTGAGCAGTTCTTC.

In this sample, this clone turned up a few times. The rearrangement links TRBV4-1 to TRBJ2-3; 7 bases map to TRBD2. The germline gives CDR1 MGHRA, CDR2 YSYEKL. The CDR3 extends over 19 amino acids. V lost 0 bases to trimming and J lost 2 bases; unmatched junction nucleotides: 14. DNA of the CDR3: TGCGCCAGCAGCCAAGATCGGGGAACCAGTAGCGGGTACACAGATACGCAGTATTTT. It codes for CASSQDRGTSSGYTDTQYF.

The chain links TRBV6-5 to TRBJ1-1; D remains unclear. Germline V gene lookup returns CDR1 MNHEY and CDR2 SVGAGI. This CDR3 has 13 amino acids. V dropped 8 bases and J dropped 1 base, with 11 bases sitting between them. The CDR3 sequence: CASVAEGNTEAFF. DNA for the CDR3: TGTGCCAGCGTCGCTGAGGGGAACACTGAAGCTTTCTTT.

This clone occurred once. V and J are TRBV11-3 and TRBJ2-3; D might be TRBD1 or TRBD2, each matching 5 bases. This CDR3 has 15 amino acids. In germline, CDR1 is SGHNT, CDR2 YENEEA. V was pared by 5 bases and J by 5 bases, with 17 bases between. CDR3 sequence reads: CASSLTRDLRDTQYF. The CDR3 DNA reads as TGTGCCAGCAGCCTAACCCGGGACCTAAGAGATACGCAGTATTTT. Full variable domain (remainder filled in from reference TRBV11-3 and TRBJ2-3): EAGVVQSPRYKIIEKKQPVAFWCNPISGHNTLYWYLQNLGQGPELLIRYENEEAVDDSQLPKDRFSAERLKGVDSTLKIQPAELGDSAVYLCASSLTRDLRDTQYFGPGTRLTVL.

In this sample, this clone turned up a few times. CDR3 nucleotide sequence: TGTGCCAGCAGTAAAGGGGGCCCGAACACTGAAGCTTTCTTT. Protein sequence: CASSKGGPNTEAFF. This chain connects TRBV28 to TRBJ1-1, with 7 bases lining up with TRBD1. The CDR3 spans 14 residues. Trimming at V came to 5 bases and at J to 1 base, leaving 4 bases not matched to a gene. Germline V gene lookup returns CDR1 MDHEN and CDR2 SYDVKM.

The chain couples TRBV7-2 to TRBJ2-2; D unresolved. The CDR3 is 17 residues long. V was pared by 2 bases and J by 3 bases, with 16 bases between. From germline, CDR1 is SGHTA and CDR2 FQGNSA. In nucleotides, the CDR3 is TGTGCCAGCAGCTTACTCGAGACTCCGACCTACACCGGGGAGCTGTTTTTT. Its protein product is CASSLLETPTYTGELFF.

This chain's CDR3 is CASSLLAGGRTDTQYF. CDR3 nucleotides: TGTGCCAGCAGTTTACTAGCGGGAGGAAGGACAGATACGCAGTATTTT. V is TRBV28 and J is TRBJ2-3; TRBD2 agrees at 11 bases. The germline V gene encodes CDR1 MDHEN and CDR2 SYDVKM. This CDR3 contains 16 residues. The trim removed 2 bases at V and 3 bases at J, leaving 4 bases unmatched.

The rearrangement links TRBV29-1 to TRBJ1-4, with TRBD1 matching 10 bases. V gave up 3 bases and J gave up 6 bases; unmatched junction bases: 7. This CDR3 has 15 residues. CDR1 SQVTM and CDR2 ANQGSEA come from the germline V gene. The CDR3 DNA sequence: TGCAGCGTTGAGGCTGACAGGGGGCGCGATGAAAAACTGTTTTTT. This sequence encodes CSVEADRGRDEKLFF. Full variable domain (outside the CDR3, taken from reference TRBV29-1 and TRBJ1-4): SAVISQKPSRDICQRGTSLTIQCQVDSQVTMMFWYRQQPGQSLTLIATANQGSEATYESGFVIDKFPISRPNLTFSTLTVSNMSPEDSSIYLCSVEADRGRDEKLFFGSGTQLSVL.

The rearrangement links TRBV15 to TRBJ2-3; tentative D call: TRBD2 (5 bases). Trimming took off 5 bases at V and 2 bases at J, with 11 bases between the two ends. This CDR3 spans 14 amino acids. CDR1 is LNHNV, CDR2 YYDKDF, per germline (reference sequence). The CDR3 loop reads CATSSTGVTDTQYF. The CDR3, as DNA: TGTGCCACCAGCTCTACCGGGGTCACAGATACGCAGTATTTT.

The gene calls are TRBV7-2 and TRBJ1-3; 9 bases align to TRBD1. This CDR3 region has 16 residues. Germline V gives CDR1 SGHTA, CDR2 FQGNSA. V gave up 5 bases and J gave up 3 bases; unmatched junction bases: 8. The CDR3 reads CASSARDRVFGNTIYF. In DNA form, the CDR3 reads TGTGCCAGCAGCGCCCGGGACAGGGTTTTTGGAAACACCATATATTTT.

The rearrangement uses TRBV18 and TRBJ1-5; TRBD1 is a possible D gene (5 bases). The CDR3 is 18 residues long. V lost 3 bases, J lost 3 bases, and 21 bases lay in between. CDR1 and CDR2 from the germline V gene are KGHSH and LQKENI. CDR3 loop: CASSPEESQGNFNQPQHF. DNA of the CDR3: TGTGCCAGCTCACCGGAGGAGAGTCAGGGTAATTTCAATCAGCCCCAGCATTTT.

This chain joins TRBV5-4 and TRBJ1-5, with unresolved D. The CDR3 totals 15 residues. Germline assignment: CDR1 SGHNT and CDR2 YYREEE (reference sequence). Trimming stripped 0 bases from V and 4 bases from J, with 11 bases between. CDR3 protein: CASSLDLGVNQPQHF. The CDR3 DNA is TGTGCCAGCAGCTTGGACCTGGGAGTGAATCAGCCCCAGCATTTT.

The chain combines TRBV2 with TRBJ2-7, with D uncertain. This CDR3 spans 11 amino acids. Germline assignment: CDR1 SNHLY and CDR2 FYNNEI. Trimming took off 6 bases at V and 0 bases at J, with 3 bases between the two ends. CDR3 amino acids: CASSFSYEQYF. DNA of the CDR3: TGTGCCAGCAGCTTCTCCTACGAGCAGTACTTC.

J is TRBJ2-7 and V is TRBV6-1; the match to TRBD2 covers 8 bases. V trimming: 3 bases; J trimming: 4 bases; junction bases outside the gene matches: 8. The CDR3 consists of 15 residues. Germline loops: CDR1 MNHNS, CDR2 SASEGT. CDR3 DNA: TGTGCCAGCAGTGACCCGGGACTAGTCGTATACGAGCAGTACTTC. Amino acid sequence: CASSDPGLVVYEQYF.

About this clone: Germline and junction disagree at one end, which may indicate a read error. The rearrangement uses TRBV10-2 and TRBJ2-7; tentatively, D is TRBD1 (5 bases). The CDR3 runs to 12 residues. Germline lookup yields CDR1 WSHSY and CDR2 SAAADI. CDR3 in amino acids: CASSESGISQGF. DNA of the CDR3: TGCGCCAGCAGTGAGTCGGGGATCTCTCAGGGATTC.

The chain recombines TRBV4-3 with TRBJ1-3; D is possibly TRBD1 (5 bases). Germline CDR1 LGHNA, CDR2 YSLEER. This CDR3 comprises 15 residues. Trimming stripped 0 bases from V and 3 bases from J, with 9 bases between. The CDR3 DNA sequence: TGCGCCAGCAGCCAAGATCATGGGGGTGGAAACACCATATATTTT. This codes for CASSQDHGGGNTIYF.

The chain links TRBV11-2 to TRBJ2-1, with D perhaps given as TRBD1 or TRBD2 (5 bases each). From germline, CDR1 is SGHAT and CDR2 FQNNGV. The V and J ends lost 1 base and 6 bases respectively, with 13 bases between them. The CDR3 loop spans 15 amino acids. The chain's CDR3 is CASSLGPGASNEQFF. CDR3 in DNA: TGTGCCAGCAGCTTAGGACCCGGGGCCTCCAATGAGCAGTTCTTC.

This chain connects TRBV7-2 to TRBJ1-2; 9 bases agree with TRBD1. Germline trimming cut 5 bases from V and 3 bases from J; bases unmatched to any gene: 4. Germline values: CDR1 SGHTA, CDR2 FQGNSA. This CDR3 has 14 amino acids. Here the CDR3 reads CASSPRQGDYGYTF. DNA of the CDR3: TGTGCCAGCAGCCCAAGACAGGGGGACTATGGCTACACCTTC.

This sequence joins TRBV9 and TRBJ2-1; 7 nucleotides line up with TRBD2. V lost 0 bases, J lost 0 bases, and 9 bases stayed unmatched. The CDR3 length is 18 residues. In germline, CDR1 is SGDLS, CDR2 YYNGEE. The CDR3: CASSVDASGHSSYNEQFF. CDR3 nucleotide sequence: TGTGCCAGCAGCGTAGACGCTAGCGGACATAGCTCCTACAATGAGCAGTTCTTC.

The chain carries TRBV4-1 and TRBJ2-1, with TRBD2 matching over 7 bases. The CDR3 extends over 18 amino acids. The V gene's germline CDR1 is MGHRA and CDR2 YSYEKL. Unmatched junction bases numbered 8, after V lost 0 bases and J lost 0 bases. CDR3 region: CASSQDSSREISYNEQFF. In nucleotides, the CDR3 is TGCGCCAGCAGCCAAGACAGTTCGCGGGAGATCTCCTACAATGAGCAGTTCTTC.

The chain employs TRBV25-1 and TRBJ2-7; TRBD2 matches 8 bases. The CDR3 loop spans 16 amino acids. Trimming took 3 bases from V and 2 from J; bases not matched to a gene: 9. Germline-derived CDR1 and CDR2 are MGHDK and SYGVNS. This CDR3 reads CASSEGGAGVTYEQYF. Written as DNA, the CDR3 is TGTGCCAGCAGTGAGGGTGGAGCGGGAGTTACCTACGAGCAGTACTTC.

The rearrangement uses TRBV28 and TRBJ1-5; maybe TRBD1 (5 bases). CDR1 and CDR2 (germline): MDHEN, SYDVKM. V dropped 2 bases and J dropped 6 bases, with 14 bases sitting between them. CDR3 length: 15 amino acids. The CDR3 sequence is CASSLGGYTSQPQHF. DNA for the CDR3: TGTGCCAGCAGTTTAGGGGGGTATACGAGTCAGCCCCAGCATTTT.

This chain connects TRBV4-3 to TRBJ1-4, with a tentative D call TRBD1 (6 bases). Germline lookup yields CDR1 LGHNA and CDR2 YSLEER. The CDR3 runs to 16 residues. Trimming stripped 0 bases from V and 8 bases from J, with 16 bases between. This CDR3 is CASSQDYRVGLEKLFF. The CDR3, as DNA: TGCGCCAGCAGCCAAGATTACAGGGTGGGTTTGGAAAAACTGTTTTTT.

The chain has TRBV7-2 and TRBJ1-1; TRBD1 agrees at 7 bases. The CDR3 totals 16 residues. CDR1 is SGHTA, CDR2 FQGNSA, per germline. Trimming took 3 bases from V and 4 from J; bases not matched to a gene: 11. The CDR3 is CASSLMGTGVGTEAFF. For the CDR3, the DNA is TGTGCCAGCAGCTTGATGGGAACAGGGGTGGGCACTGAAGCTTTCTTT.

The rearrangement links TRBV4-1 to TRBJ2-3, with no clear D. Trimming took off 0 bases at V and 2 bases at J, with 6 bases between the two ends. This CDR3 region has 14 residues. Germline CDR1 reads MGHRA; CDR2 reads YSYEKL. CDR3 sequence: CASSQDVVTDTQYF. DNA for the CDR3: TGCGCCAGCAGCCAAGATGTGGTCACAGATACGCAGTATTTT.

This chain connects TRBV30 to TRBJ2-2; TRBD1 or TRBD2 may be the D gene (6 bases each). Germline lookup yields CDR1 GTSNPN and CDR2 SVGIG (reference sequence). V was pared by 3 bases and J by 5 bases, with 22 bases between. The CDR3 has 17 amino acids. CDR3: CAWRPINGRGGTGELFF. The CDR3 bases are TGTGCCTGGAGACCCATCAATGGGAGAGGGGGGACCGGGGAGCTGTTTTTT.